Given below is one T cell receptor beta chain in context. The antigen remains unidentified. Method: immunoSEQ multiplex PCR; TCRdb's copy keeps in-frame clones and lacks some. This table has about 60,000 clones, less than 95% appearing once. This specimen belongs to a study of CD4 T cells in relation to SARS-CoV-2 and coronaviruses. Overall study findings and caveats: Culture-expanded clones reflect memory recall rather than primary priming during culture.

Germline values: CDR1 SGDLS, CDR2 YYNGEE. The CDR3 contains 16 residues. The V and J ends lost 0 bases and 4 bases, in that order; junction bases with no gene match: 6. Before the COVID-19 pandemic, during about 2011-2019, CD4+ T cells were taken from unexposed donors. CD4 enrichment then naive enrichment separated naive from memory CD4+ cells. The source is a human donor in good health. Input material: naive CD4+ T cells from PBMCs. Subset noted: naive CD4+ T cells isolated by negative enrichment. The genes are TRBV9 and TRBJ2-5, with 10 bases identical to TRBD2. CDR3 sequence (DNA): TGTGCCAGCAGCGTAGGGGCTAGCGGGAGTTTAGAGACCCAGTACTTC. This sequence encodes CASSVGASGSLETQYF. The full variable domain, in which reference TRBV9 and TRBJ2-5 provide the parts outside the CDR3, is DSGVTQTPKHLITATGQRVTLRCSPRSGDLSVYWYQQSLDQGLQFLIQYYNGEERAKGNILERFSAQQFPDLHSELNLSSLELGDSALYFCASSVGASGSLETQYFGPGTRLLVL.